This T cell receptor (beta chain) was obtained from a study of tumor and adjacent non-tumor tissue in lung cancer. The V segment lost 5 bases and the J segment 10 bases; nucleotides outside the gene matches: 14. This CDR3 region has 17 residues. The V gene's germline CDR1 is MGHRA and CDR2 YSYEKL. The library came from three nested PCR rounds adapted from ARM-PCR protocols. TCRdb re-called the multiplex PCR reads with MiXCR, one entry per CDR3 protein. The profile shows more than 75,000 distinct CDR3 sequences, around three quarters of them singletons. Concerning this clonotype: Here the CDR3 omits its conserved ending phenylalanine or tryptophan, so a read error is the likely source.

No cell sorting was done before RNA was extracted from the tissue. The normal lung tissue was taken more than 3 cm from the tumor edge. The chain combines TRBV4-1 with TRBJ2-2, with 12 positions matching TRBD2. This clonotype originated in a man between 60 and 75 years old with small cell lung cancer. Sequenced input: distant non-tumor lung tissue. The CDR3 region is CASSSRTSGTNTEELFL. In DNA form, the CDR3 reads TGCGCCAGCAGCTCCCGGACTAGCGGGACGAACACTGAGGAGCTGTTTTTA.